This T cell receptor beta chain was observed in a study of blood T cells in healthy people across ages. This CDR3 is built from 12 residues. V was trimmed by 2 bases and J by 9 bases, leaving 11 bases between them. CDR1 is SGHDT and CDR2 is YYEEEE in the germline V gene. Primed by a sample-barcoded 5' primer and a J-beta primer mix, a second PCR proceeded for roughly 7 to 11 cycles. Via MiXCR, TCRdb re-called the 5' RACE reads, giving one row per CDR3 protein. The sample consists of about 1.6 million distinct CDR3 sequences, roughly 32% of them appearing once. This clonotype was recorded a few times. V is TRBV5-6 and J is TRBJ2-5; D gene ambiguous. The sequencing input was blood. This TCR came from a woman aged 25-40 years in good health. CDR3 DNA sequence: TGTGCCAGCAGCTTCTCCGGAATGGCCCAGTACTTC. This codes for CASSFSGMAQYF.